The present entry profiles one TCR beta chain with its context. Per the germline V gene, CDR1 is WSHSY and CDR2 is SAAADI. The CDR3 sequence is 13 residues long. Trimming shortened V by 0 bases and J by 4 bases, and 3 bases separated the two germline ends. The sample originates from a study of control samples from healthy donors and cancer patients. Produced via immunoSEQ multiplex PCR; TCRdb's table is partial and in-frame only. The sample records some 120,000 clones, about 95% being singletons. This sequence was found in a man aged 25-45 years in good health. The rearrangement uses TRBV10-2 and TRBJ2-2; D call uncertain. The specimen was blood. As DNA, the CDR3 is TGCGCCAGCAGTGAGTCGAGCACCGGGGAGCTGTTTTTT. This encodes CASSESSTGELFF.